This TCR beta chain was found in a study of CD8+ T cells in alopecia areata (dated by TCRdb to 2016 to 2019). Looking at the study overall: The treated patients, all with moderate-to-severe alopecia areata, were enrolled in an open-label pilot trial of oral tofacitinib given at 5 to 10 mg twice daily. To study T cell clonal expansion in alopecia areata, the researchers applied high-throughput TCRbeta sequencing to both the C3H/HeJ mouse model and human patients. RNA was obtained with the PAXgene miRNA kit for fixed scalp, the miRNeasy kit for PBMCs, and the RNeasy kit for mouse skin. Tofacitinib was given for 6 to 18 months, followed by 6 months of follow-up off drug to assess delayed response and recurrence. Tofacitinib-treated patients had biopsies at baseline and at 4 and 24 weeks of treatment, with a later scalp biopsy in several patients. immunoSEQ multiplex PCR using 35 Vbeta forward primers and 13 Jbeta reverse primers was used to amplify TCRbeta CDR3 regions. Clonality in the scalp was compared among normal scalp (n=4), patchy alopecia areata scalp (n=8), and alopecia totalis/universalis scalp (n=8). In humans, TCRbeta sequencing was performed on scalp tissue and on sorted CD4+ and CD8+ peripheral blood T cells from healthy controls and from patients with patchy or totalis/universalis alopecia areata. Broad study findings and their caveats: Resident alphabeta T cells in normal human skin are also sequenced, complicating scalp TCR repertoire analysis, unlike mouse skin dominated by gammadelta T cells. Compared with mice, TCR sequences shared between patients were less clear, possibly partly because of HLA diversity across the patient population. Lesional scalp, especially in alopecia totalis/universalis, showed higher clonality and more expanded CD8+ clones than normal scalp, suggesting antigenic drive.

Peripheral blood and lesional scalp punch biopsies were obtained from patients with alopecia areata. PBMCs were separated by density centrifugation and stained for CD3, CD4 and CD8, after which CD4+ and CD8+ T cells were sorted on a FACSAria. The library was obtained by the immunoSEQ multiplex PCR assay. For TCR sequencing, RNA was extracted from every sample and reverse transcribed into cDNA to serve as template. SuperScript III was used for first-strand cDNA synthesis, primed with a 2:1 mix of oligo-dT and random hexamers. Amplification bias was assessed with a synthetic immune receptor repertoire, and residual bias was removed computationally. The authors' analysis ran thus. Raw reads were preprocessed for error removal, and CDR3 was defined according to IMGT conventions as running from the conserved cysteine to phenylalanine. Clonality was calculated as 1 minus Shannon entropy normalized by log2 of the number of productive unique TCRs. CD4 or CD8 identity of scalp clones was inferred by cross-referencing scalp TCRbeta sequences with sorted blood CD4 and CD8 repertoires. This immuneACCESS table, as held by TCRdb, lists in-frame sequences with V and J called but not all clones. Of the missing ones, under half trace to an unresolved V gene in checked studies; the others have no known cause. D and trimming come from the DNA, and the V and J calls and clone size come from that table. For this sample there are more than 95,000 clones; around two fifths appear just once. Roughly 3.2% of the sample rests with the top ten.

Points on this clone: Its antigen is not yet known. One base away there is no much larger clone; base qualities are not given.

Material for sequencing was CD4+ T cells sorted from blood. The receptor was isolated from a human donor with alopecia areata.

The DNA reads TGTGCCAGCAGCCAAGCATGGGGTAGGAGCTCTGGGGCCAACGTCCTGACTTTC. Translation gives CASSQAWGRSSGANVLTF. Recombination joined TRBV5-6 with TRBJ2-6; the D gene remains uncertain. From a lookup of the germline V gene, CDR1 and CDR2 are SGHDT and YYEEEE. The CDR3 covers 18 residues, taking in both the cysteine and the phenylalanine. Just the 54-base CDR3 DNA is kept, in frame starting at base 1. V lost 4 bases and J lost 0 bases; the stretch between them is 17 bases long. This CDR3, with the reference TRBV5-6 and TRBJ2-6 proteins standing in past its ends, gives the full variable domain DAGVTQSPTHLIKTRGQQVTLRCSPKSGHDTVSWYQQALGQGPQFIFQYYEEEERQRGNFPDRFSGHQFPNYSSELNVNALLLGDSALYLCASSQAWGRSSGANVLTFGAGSRLTVL.